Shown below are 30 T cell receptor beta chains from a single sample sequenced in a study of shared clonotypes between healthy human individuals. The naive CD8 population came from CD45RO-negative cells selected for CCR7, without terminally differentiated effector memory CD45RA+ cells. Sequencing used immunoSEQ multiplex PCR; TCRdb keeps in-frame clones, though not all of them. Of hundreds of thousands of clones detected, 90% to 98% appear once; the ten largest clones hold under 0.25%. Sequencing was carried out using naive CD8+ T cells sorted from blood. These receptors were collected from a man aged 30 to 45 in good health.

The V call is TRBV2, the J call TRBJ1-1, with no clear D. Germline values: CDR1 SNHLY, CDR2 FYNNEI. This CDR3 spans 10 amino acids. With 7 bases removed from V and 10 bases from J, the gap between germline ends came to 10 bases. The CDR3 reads CASIGKVAFF. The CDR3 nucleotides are TGTGCCAGCATCGGGAAGGTAGCTTTCTTT.

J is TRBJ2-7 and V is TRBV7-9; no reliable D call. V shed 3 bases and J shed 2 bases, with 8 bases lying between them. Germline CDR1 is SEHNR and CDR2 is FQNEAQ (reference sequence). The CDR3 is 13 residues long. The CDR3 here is CASSFNSPYEQYF. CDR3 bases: TGTGCCAGCAGCTTCAACAGCCCCTACGAGCAGTACTTC.

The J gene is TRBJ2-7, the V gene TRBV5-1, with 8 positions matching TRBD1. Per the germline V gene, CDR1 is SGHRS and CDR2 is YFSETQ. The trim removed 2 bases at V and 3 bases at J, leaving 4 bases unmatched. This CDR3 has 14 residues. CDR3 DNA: TGCGCCAGCAGCTTAACAGGGGGGAACTACGAGCAGTACTTC. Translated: CASSLTGGNYEQYF.

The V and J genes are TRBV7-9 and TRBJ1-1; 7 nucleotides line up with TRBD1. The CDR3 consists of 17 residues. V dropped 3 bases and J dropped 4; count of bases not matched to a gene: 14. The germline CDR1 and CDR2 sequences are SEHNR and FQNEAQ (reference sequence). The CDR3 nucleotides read TGTGCCAGCAGCTTTAGAACAGGGGAGAGGGAGATCACTGAAGCTTTCTTT. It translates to CASSFRTGEREITEAFF.

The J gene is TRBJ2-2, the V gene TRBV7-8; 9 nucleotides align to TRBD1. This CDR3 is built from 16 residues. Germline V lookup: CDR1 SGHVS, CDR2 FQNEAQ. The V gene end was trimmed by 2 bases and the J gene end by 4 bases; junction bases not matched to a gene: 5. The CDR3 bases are TGTGCCAGCAGCTTACCGACAGGGGGTTTCACCGGGGAGCTGTTTTTT. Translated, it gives CASSLPTGGFTGELFF.

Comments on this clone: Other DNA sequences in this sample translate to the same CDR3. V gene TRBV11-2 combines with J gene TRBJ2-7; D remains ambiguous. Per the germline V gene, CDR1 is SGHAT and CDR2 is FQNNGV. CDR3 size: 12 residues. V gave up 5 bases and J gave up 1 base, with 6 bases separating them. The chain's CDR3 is CASSSDSYEQYF. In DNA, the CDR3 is TGTGCCAGCAGCAGCGATTCCTACGAGCAGTACTTC.

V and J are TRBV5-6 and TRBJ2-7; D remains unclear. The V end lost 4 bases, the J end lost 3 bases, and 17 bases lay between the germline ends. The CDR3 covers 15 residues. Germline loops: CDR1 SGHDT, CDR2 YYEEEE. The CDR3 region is CASSGRQGIGYEQYF. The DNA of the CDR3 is TGTGCCAGCAGCGGACGACAAGGGATTGGCTACGAGCAGTACTTC.

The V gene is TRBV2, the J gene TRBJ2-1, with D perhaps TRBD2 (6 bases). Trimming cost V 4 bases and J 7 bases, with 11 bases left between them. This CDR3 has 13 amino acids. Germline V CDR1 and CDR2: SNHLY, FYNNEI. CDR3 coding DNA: TGTGCCAGCAGTGGGGACTCAAGGAATGAGCAGTTCTTC. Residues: CASSGDSRNEQFF.

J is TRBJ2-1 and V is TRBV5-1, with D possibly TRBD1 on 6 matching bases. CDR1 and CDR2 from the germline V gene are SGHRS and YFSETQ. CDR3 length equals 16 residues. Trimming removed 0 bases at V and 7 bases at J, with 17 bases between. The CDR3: CASSLENRGWVNEQFF. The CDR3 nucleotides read TGCGCCAGCAGCTTGGAAAATAGGGGGTGGGTGAATGAGCAGTTCTTC.

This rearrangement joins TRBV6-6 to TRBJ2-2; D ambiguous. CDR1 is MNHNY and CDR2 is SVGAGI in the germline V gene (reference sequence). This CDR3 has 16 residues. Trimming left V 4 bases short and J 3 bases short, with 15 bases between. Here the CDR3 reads CASSSADPTYTGELFF. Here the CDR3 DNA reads TGTGCCAGCAGTTCCGCCGACCCTACTTACACCGGGGAGCTGTTTTTT.

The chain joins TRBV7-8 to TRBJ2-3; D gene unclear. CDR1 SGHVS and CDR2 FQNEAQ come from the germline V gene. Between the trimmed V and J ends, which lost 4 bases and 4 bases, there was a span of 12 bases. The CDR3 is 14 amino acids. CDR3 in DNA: TGTGCCAGCAGCTGGGATCCCGGAGCAGATACGCAGTATTTT. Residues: CASSWDPGADTQYF. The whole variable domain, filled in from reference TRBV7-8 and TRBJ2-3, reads GAGVSQSPRYKVAKRGQDVALRCDPISGHVSLFWYQQALGQGPEFLTYFQNEAQLDKSGLPSDRFFAERPEGSVSTLKIQRTQQEDSAVYLCASSWDPGADTQYFGPGTRLTVL.

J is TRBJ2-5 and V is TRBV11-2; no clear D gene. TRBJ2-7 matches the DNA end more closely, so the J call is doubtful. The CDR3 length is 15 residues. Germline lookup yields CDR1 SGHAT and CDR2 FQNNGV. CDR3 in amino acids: CASSLVFSPTYEQYF. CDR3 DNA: TGTGCCAGCAGCTTAGTGTTTAGTCCCACTTACGAGCAGTACTTC.

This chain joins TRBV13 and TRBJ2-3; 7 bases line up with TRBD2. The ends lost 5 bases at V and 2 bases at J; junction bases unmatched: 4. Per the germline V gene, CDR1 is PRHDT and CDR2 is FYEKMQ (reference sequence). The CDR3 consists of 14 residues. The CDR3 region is CASSQRGPTDTQYF. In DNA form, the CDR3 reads TGTGCCAGCAGCCAGCGGGGACCCACAGATACGCAGTATTTT.

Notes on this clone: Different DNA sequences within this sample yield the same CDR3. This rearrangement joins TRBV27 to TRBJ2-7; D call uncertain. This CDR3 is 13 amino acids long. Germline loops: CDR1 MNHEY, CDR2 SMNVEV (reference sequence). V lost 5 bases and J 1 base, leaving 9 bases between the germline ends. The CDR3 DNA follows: TGTGCCAGCAGTCGTCAAGGATCCTACGAGCAGTACTTC. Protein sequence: CASSRQGSYEQYF.

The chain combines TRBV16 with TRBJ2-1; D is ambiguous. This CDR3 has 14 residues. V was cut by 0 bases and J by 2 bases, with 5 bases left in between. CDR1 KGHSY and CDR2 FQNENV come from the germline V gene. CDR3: CASSQSRTYNEQFF. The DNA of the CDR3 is TGTGCCAGCAGCCAATCGCGAACCTACAATGAGCAGTTCTTC.

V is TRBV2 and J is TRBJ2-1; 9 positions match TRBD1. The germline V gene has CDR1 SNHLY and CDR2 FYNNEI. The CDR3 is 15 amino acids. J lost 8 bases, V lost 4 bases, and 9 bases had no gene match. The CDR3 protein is CASSAFPGQGYEQFF. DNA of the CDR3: TGTGCCAGCAGTGCCTTCCCGGGACAGGGATATGAGCAGTTCTTC.

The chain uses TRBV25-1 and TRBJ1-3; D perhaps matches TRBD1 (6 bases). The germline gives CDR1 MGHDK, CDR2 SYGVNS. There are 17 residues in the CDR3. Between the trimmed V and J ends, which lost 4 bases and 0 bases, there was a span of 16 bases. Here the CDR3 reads CASSATRQESSGNTIYF. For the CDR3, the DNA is TGTGCCAGCAGTGCCACACGACAGGAGAGCTCTGGAAACACCATATATTTT. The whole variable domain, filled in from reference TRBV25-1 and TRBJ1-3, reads EADIYQTPRYLVIGTGKKITLECSQTMGHDKMYWYQQDPGMELHLIHYSYGVNSTEKGDLSSESTVSRIRTEHFPLTLESARPSHTSQYLCASSATRQESSGNTIYFGEGSWLTVV.

For the CDR3, the DNA is TGTGCCAGCAGTTTCGACAGGGACTTCGCTAACTATGGCTACACCTTC. Translated, it gives CASSFDRDFANYGYTF. This chain joins TRBV27 and TRBJ1-2; 7 bases map to TRBD1. V trimming: 3 bases; J trimming: 0 bases; junction bases outside the gene matches: 7. Per the germline V gene, CDR1 is MNHEY and CDR2 is SMNVEV (reference sequence). This CDR3 spans 16 amino acids.

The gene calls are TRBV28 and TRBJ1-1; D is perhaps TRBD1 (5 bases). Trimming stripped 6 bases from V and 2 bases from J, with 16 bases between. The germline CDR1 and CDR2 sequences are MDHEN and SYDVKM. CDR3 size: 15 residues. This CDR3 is CASSRGPFLNTEAFF. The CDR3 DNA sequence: TGTGCCAGCAGCCGGGGACCCTTCCTCAACACTGAAGCTTTCTTT. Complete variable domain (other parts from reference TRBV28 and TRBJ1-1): DVKVTQSSRYLVKRTGEKVFLECVQDMDHENMFWYRQDPGLGLRLIYFSYDVKMKEKGDIPEGYSVSREKKERFSLILESASTNQTSMYLCASSRGPFLNTEAFFGQGTRLTVV.

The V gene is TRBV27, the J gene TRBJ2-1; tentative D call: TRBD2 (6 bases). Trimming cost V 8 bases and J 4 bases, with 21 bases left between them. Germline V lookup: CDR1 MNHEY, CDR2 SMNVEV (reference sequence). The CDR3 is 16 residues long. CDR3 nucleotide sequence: TGTGCCAGCCTTAGGGGAGGAGGGGACTTTTACAATGAGCAGTTCTTC. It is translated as CASLRGGGDFYNEQFF.

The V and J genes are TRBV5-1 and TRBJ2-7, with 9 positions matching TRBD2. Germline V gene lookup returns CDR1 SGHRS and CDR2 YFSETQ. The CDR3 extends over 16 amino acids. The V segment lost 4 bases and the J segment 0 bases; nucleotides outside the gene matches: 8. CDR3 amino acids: CASSPPSSGISYEQYF. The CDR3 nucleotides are TGCGCCAGCAGCCCCCCCTCTAGCGGGATCTCCTACGAGCAGTACTTC.

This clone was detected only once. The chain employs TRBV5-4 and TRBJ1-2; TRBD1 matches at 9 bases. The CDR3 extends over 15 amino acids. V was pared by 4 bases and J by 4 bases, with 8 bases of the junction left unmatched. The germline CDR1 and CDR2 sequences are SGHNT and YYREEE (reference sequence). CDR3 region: CASSRDRAVSYGYTF. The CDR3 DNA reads TGTGCCAGCAGCAGGGACAGGGCGGTGAGCTATGGCTACACCTTC.

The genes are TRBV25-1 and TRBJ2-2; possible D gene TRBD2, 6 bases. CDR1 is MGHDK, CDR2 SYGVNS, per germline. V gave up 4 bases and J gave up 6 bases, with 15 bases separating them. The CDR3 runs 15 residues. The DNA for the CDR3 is TGTGCCAGCAGTGTCAACCAGGGAGGTGCCGGGGAGCTGTTTTTT. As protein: CASSVNQGGAGELFF.

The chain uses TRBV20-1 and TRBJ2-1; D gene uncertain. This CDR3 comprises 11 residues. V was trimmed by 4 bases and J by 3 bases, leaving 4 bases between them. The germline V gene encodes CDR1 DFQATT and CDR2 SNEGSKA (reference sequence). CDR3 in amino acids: CSATYYNEQFF. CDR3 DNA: TGCAGTGCTACCTACTACAATGAGCAGTTCTTC.

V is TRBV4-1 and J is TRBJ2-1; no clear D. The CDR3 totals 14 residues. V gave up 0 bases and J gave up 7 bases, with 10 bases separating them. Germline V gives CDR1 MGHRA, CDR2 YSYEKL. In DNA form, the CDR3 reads TGCGCCAGCAGCCAAGATCCTGCTGTGAATGAGCAGTTCTTC. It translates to CASSQDPAVNEQFF.

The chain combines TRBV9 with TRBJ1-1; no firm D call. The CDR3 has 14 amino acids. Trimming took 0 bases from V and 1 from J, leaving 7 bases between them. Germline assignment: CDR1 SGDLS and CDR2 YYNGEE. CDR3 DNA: TGTGCCAGCAGCGTAGTCGCAGGGAACACTGAAGCTTTCTTT. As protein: CASSVVAGNTEAFF. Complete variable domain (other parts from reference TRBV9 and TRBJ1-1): DSGVTQTPKHLITATGQRVTLRCSPRSGDLSVYWYQQSLDQGLQFLIQYYNGEERAKGNILERFSAQQFPDLHSELNLSSLELGDSALYFCASSVVAGNTEAFFGQGTRLTVV.

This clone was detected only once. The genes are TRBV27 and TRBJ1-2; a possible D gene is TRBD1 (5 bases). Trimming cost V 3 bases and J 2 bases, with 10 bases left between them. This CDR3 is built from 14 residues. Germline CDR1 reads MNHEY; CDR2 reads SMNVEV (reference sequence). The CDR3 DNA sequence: TGTGCCAGCAGTTTTGGGGGATCGAACTATGGCTACACCTTC. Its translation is CASSFGGSNYGYTF.

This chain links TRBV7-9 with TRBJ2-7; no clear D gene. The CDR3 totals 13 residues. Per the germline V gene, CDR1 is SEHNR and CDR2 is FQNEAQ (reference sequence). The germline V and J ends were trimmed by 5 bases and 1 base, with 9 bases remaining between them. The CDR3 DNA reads TGTGCCAGCAGCCCCCAGACATCCTACGAGCAGTACTTC. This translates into CASSPQTSYEQYF. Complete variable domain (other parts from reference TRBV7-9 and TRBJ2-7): DTGVSQNPRHKITKRGQNVTFRCDPISEHNRLYWYRQTLGQGPEFLTYFQNEAQLEKSRLLSDRFSAERPKGSFSTLEIQRTEQGDSAMYLCASSPQTSYEQYFGPGTRLTVT.

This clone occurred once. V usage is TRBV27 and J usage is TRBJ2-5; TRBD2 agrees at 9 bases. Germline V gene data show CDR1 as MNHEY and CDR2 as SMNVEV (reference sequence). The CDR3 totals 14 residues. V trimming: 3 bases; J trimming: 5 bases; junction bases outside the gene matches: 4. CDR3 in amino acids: CASSFGSGRETQYF. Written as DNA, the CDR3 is TGTGCCAGCAGTTTTGGCAGCGGGAGGGAGACCCAGTACTTC.

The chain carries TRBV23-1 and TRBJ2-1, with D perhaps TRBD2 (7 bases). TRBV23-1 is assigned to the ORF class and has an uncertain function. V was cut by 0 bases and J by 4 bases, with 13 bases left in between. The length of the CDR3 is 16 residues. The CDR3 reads CASSQSGGAAYNEQFF. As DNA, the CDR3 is TGCGCCAGCAGTCAATCGGGGGGGGCAGCTTACAATGAGCAGTTCTTC.